Listed below are T cell receptor beta chains from one sample, sequenced in a study of blood T cell repertoires in COVID-19. Assay: immunoSEQ multiplex PCR; the TCRdb copy retains only in-frame clones and omits some. The sample carries about 72,000 clones, 75% to 95% recorded once. Sequencing was carried out using peripheral blood. The receptor source for this set is a woman aged 60-75 years with active COVID-19. CDR3s include the opening cysteine and the closing phenylalanine or tryptophan. A D gene is named only where the DNA matches it firmly. Size values are once, few and many counts, or a class for expanded clones, and some rows have none.

d_gene: TRBD1; abundance: .; len: 16; v_gene: TRBV28; j_gene: TRBJ2-1; CDR3nt: TGTGCCAGCAGTCCACTCGGGACAGGGGGTTACGGTGAGCAGTTCTTC; CDR3aa: CASSPLGTGGYGEQFF
d_gene: .; abundance: .; len: 11; v_gene: TRBV11-2; j_gene: TRBJ2-1; CDR3nt: TGTGCCAGCAGTCTTCTAGGAGAGCAGTTCTTC; CDR3aa: CASSLLGEQFF
d_gene: TRBD2; abundance: .; len: 16; v_gene: TRBV4-2; j_gene: TRBJ2-1; CDR3nt: TGTGCCAGCAGCCAAGATAGGAGTAGCGGGAGATTTGAGCAGTTCTTC; CDR3aa: CASSQDRSSGRFEQFF
d_gene: TRBD1; abundance: once; len: 20; v_gene: TRBV5-1; j_gene: TRBJ1-5; CDR3nt: TGCGCCAGCAGCTTGCTTCCCCGGGACAGCACCCCTTTTAGCAATCAGCCCCAGCATTTT; CDR3aa: CASSLLPRDSTPFSNQPQHF
d_gene: .; abundance: .; len: 15; v_gene: TRBV18; j_gene: TRBJ1-1; CDR3nt: TGTGCCAGCTCACCGCAGGGACAAACGAACACTGAAGCTTTCTTT; CDR3aa: CASSPQGQTNTEAFF
d_gene: TRBD2; abundance: .; len: 15; v_gene: TRBV19; j_gene: TRBJ2-1; CDR3nt: TGTGCCAGTAGTAGTAGCGGGAGCTCCTACAATGAGCAGTTCTTC; CDR3aa: CASSSSGSSYNEQFF
d_gene: .; abundance: .; len: 15; v_gene: TRBV5-1; j_gene: TRBJ2-1; CDR3nt: TGCGTCAGCGCTGATGAACGGACAAGGACCAATGAGCAGTTCTTC; CDR3aa: CVSADERTRTNEQFF
d_gene: .; abundance: .; len: 13; v_gene: TRBV21-1; j_gene: TRBJ2-1; CDR3nt: TGTGCCAGCAGCAGCGGTACCTACAATGAGCAGTTCTTC; CDR3aa: CASSSGTYNEQFF
d_gene: TRBD2; abundance: .; len: 17; v_gene: TRBV3-1/TRBV3-2; j_gene: TRBJ2-3; CDR3nt: TGTGCCAGCAGCCCGCGAAGGACTAGCGGAAACACAGATACGCAGTATTTT; CDR3aa: CASSPRRTSGNTDTQYF
d_gene: TRBD1; abundance: once; len: 18; v_gene: TRBV5-5; j_gene: TRBJ1-5; CDR3nt: TGTGCCAGCAGCTTGGGGGGGACAGGGGCATATAGCAATCAGCCCCAGCATTTT; CDR3aa: CASSLGGTGAYSNQPQHF
d_gene: .; abundance: .; len: 16; v_gene: TRBV4-1; j_gene: TRBJ1-3; CDR3nt: TGCGCCAGCAGCCAAGGGAGGGGATACCCTGGAAACACCATATATTTT; CDR3aa: CASSQGRGYPGNTIYF
d_gene: .; abundance: .; len: 10; v_gene: TRBV29-1; j_gene: TRBJ1-1; CDR3nt: TGCAGCGTTGAATCTAACAGAGCTTTCTTT; CDR3aa: CSVESNRAFF
d_gene: .; abundance: .; len: 14; v_gene: TRBV18; j_gene: TRBJ1-1; CDR3nt: TGTGCCAGCTCACCGGCAGTCGTGAACACTGAAGCTTTCTTT; CDR3aa: CASSPAVVNTEAFF
d_gene: TRBD1; abundance: .; len: 14; v_gene: TRBV6-5; j_gene: TRBJ2-4; CDR3nt: TGTGCCAGCAGCTCGGGACAGGGTTCACTCATTCAGTACTTC; CDR3aa: CASSSGQGSLIQYF
d_gene: .; abundance: .; len: 16; v_gene: TRBV3-1/TRBV3-2; j_gene: TRBJ2-7; CDR3nt: TGTGCCAGCAGCCAAGACGCGAACGGGGGAACCTACGAGCAGTACTTC; CDR3aa: CASSQDANGGTYEQYF
d_gene: .; abundance: .; len: 15; v_gene: TRBV6-5; j_gene: TRBJ2-5; CDR3nt: TGTGCCAGCAGGCCAGCGGCGGGGCTCCAAGAGACCCAGTACTTC; CDR3aa: CASRPAAGLQETQYF
d_gene: .; abundance: .; len: 17; v_gene: TRBV4-2; j_gene: TRBJ2-3; CDR3nt: TGTGCCAGCAGCCGCTCGTTTTTAACGGGTTACACAGATACGCAGTATTTT; CDR3aa: CASSRSFLTGYTDTQYF
d_gene: TRBD1; abundance: once; len: 15; v_gene: TRBV5-1; j_gene: TRBJ1-1; CDR3nt: TGCGCCAGCAGCTTAGGACAGGGCAGGGACACTGAAGCTTTCTTT; CDR3aa: CASSLGQGRDTEAFF
d_gene: TRBD2; abundance: .; len: 16; v_gene: TRBV7-2; j_gene: TRBJ2-7; CDR3nt: TGTGCCAGCAGCCCAGATGGCGGGAGAAGAATATACGAGCAGTACTTC; CDR3aa: CASSPDGGRRIYEQYF
d_gene: .; abundance: .; len: 13; v_gene: TRBV11-2; j_gene: TRBJ2-7; CDR3nt: TGTGCCAGCAGCTTAGAGTTGGAGTTCGAGCAGTACTTC; CDR3aa: CASSLELEFEQYF
d_gene: TRBD1; abundance: .; len: 14; v_gene: TRBV19; j_gene: TRBJ1-4; CDR3nt: TGTGCCAGTAGACTGACAGGGCCTAATGAAAAACTGTTTTTT; CDR3aa: CASRLTGPNEKLFF
d_gene: .; abundance: .; len: 13; v_gene: TRBV2; j_gene: TRBJ1-5; CDR3nt: TGTGCCAGCAGGGAGCGCGTGCTTGGGTCCCAGCATTTT; CDR3aa: CASRERVLGSQHF
d_gene: .; abundance: .; len: 15; v_gene: TRBV27; j_gene: TRBJ1-4; CDR3nt: TGTGCCAGCAGTTCGCCCCCAGGGCGGGGTGAAAAACTGTTTTTT; CDR3aa: CASSSPPGRGEKLFF
d_gene: TRBD1; abundance: .; len: 14; v_gene: TRBV5-1; j_gene: TRBJ2-5; CDR3nt: TGCGCCAGCGGAACCGGGACAGGGGGTGAGACCCAGTACTTC; CDR3aa: CASGTGTGGETQYF
d_gene: TRBD1; abundance: .; len: 17; v_gene: TRBV9; j_gene: TRBJ2-7; CDR3nt: TGTGCCAGCAGCGTAGGTTATGGGGACAGGGAAGACTACGAGCAGTACTTC; CDR3aa: CASSVGYGDREDYEQYF
d_gene: TRBD2; abundance: .; len: 15; v_gene: TRBV7-6; j_gene: TRBJ2-3; CDR3nt: TGTGCCAGCAGCTCCGGGACTAGTTCCTCACATACGCAGTATTTT; CDR3aa: CASSSGTSSSHTQYF
d_gene: .; abundance: .; len: 16; v_gene: TRBV27; j_gene: TRBJ2-1; CDR3nt: TGTGCCAGCAGTGGTTCCCTAGCGAGCTCCTACAATGAGCAGTTCTTC; CDR3aa: CASSGSLASSYNEQFF
d_gene: TRBD2; abundance: .; len: 14; v_gene: TRBV6-5; j_gene: TRBJ2-3; CDR3nt: TGTGCCAGCAGACAAAGCGGGACCTCAGATACGCAGTATTTT; CDR3aa: CASRQSGTSDTQYF
d_gene: TRBD1; abundance: .; len: 16; v_gene: TRBV10-3; j_gene: TRBJ2-4; CDR3nt: TGTGCCATCAGTGATCAATCAGGGGGCAAGGTTAACATTCAGTACTTC; CDR3aa: CAISDQSGGKVNIQYF
d_gene: .; abundance: .; len: 15; v_gene: TRBV5-4; j_gene: TRBJ1-1; CDR3nt: TGTGCCAGCAGCATCCGACAGAAAATGAACACTGAAGCTTTCTTT; CDR3aa: CASSIRQKMNTEAFF
d_gene: .; abundance: .; len: 15; v_gene: TRBV11-2; j_gene: TRBJ2-7; CDR3nt: TGTGCCAGCAGCCGATTGCGGGGAAATCGCTACGAGCAGTACTTC; CDR3aa: CASSRLRGNRYEQYF
d_gene: .; abundance: .; len: 16; v_gene: TRBV5-4; j_gene: TRBJ2-2; CDR3nt: TGTGCCAGCAGCTTGGCCAGCGGAGCGAACACCGGGGAGCTGTTTTTT; CDR3aa: CASSLASGANTGELFF
d_gene: TRBD1; abundance: .; len: 15; v_gene: TRBV6-5; j_gene: TRBJ1-5; CDR3nt: TGTGCCAGCAGTCCCAGGACAGGACGCAATCAGCCCCAGCATTTT; CDR3aa: CASSPRTGRNQPQHF
d_gene: .; abundance: .; len: 14; v_gene: TRBV5-1; j_gene: TRBJ1-2; CDR3nt: TGCGCCAGCAGCCTAGGGGACACCGCCTATGGCTACACCTTC; CDR3aa: CASSLGDTAYGYTF
d_gene: TRBD1; abundance: .; len: 16; v_gene: TRBV24-1; j_gene: TRBJ1-4; CDR3nt: TGTGCCACCAGTGATTCTACAGGGGGCTATAGGGGAAAACTGTTTTTT; CDR3aa: CATSDSTGGYRGKLFF